This T cell receptor beta chain originates from a study of radiotherapy plus CTLA-4 blockade in lung cancer. Study-wide context: Objective responses emerged in under 20% of patients, and roughly 30% attained disease control.

Concerning this clone itself: What it binds is unknown.

Overall study findings and caveats: Some TCR clones had been derived from tumors. These clones expanded in peripheral blood after radiotherapy plus ipilimumab. Per reports, early blood T cell clone dynamics, plus interferon-beta, forecast response most strongly.

Focal radiation plus CTLA-4 blockade with ipilimumab was administered to patients who had chemo-refractory metastatic non-small-cell lung cancer. The data were produced by immunoSEQ multiplex PCR, yet TCRdb's version contains in-frame clones alone and is incomplete. The sample yields some 110,000 clones, over 80% seen once. The germline V gene has CDR1 MNHNS and CDR2 SASEGT. The ends lost 4 bases at V and 2 bases at J; junction bases unmatched: 0. The CDR3 totals 14 residues. The chain recombines TRBV6-1 with TRBJ2-7, with TRBD2 matching over 12 bases. The origin of this receptor is a human donor with non-small cell lung cancer that progressed on radiotherapy plus ipilimumab. The sample here was peripheral blood, taken from a patient treated with radiotherapy plus ipilimumab. This chain's CDR3 is CASSASGRAYEQYF. The DNA for the CDR3 is TGTGCCAGCAGTGCTAGCGGGAGGGCCTACGAGCAGTACTTC.